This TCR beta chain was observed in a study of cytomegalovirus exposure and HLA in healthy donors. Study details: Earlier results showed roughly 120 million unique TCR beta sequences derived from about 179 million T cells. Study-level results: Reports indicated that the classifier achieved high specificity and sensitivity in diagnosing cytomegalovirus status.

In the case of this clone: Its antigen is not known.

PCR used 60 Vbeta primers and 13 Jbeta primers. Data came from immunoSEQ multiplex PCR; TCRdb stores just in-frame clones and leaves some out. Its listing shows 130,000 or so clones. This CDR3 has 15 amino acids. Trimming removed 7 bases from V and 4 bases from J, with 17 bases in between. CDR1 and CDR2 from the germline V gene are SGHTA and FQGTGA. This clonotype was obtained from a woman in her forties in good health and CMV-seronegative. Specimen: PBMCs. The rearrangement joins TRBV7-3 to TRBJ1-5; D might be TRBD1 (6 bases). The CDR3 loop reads CASTTGGARNQPQHF. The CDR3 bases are TGTGCCAGCACCACTGGGGGGGCGAGAAATCAGCCCCAGCATTTT.